The sequence of this T cell receptor beta chain was determined in a study of T cells expressing NK-cell markers (dated by TCRdb to the early 2020s). At the level of the whole study: In sorted CD3+CD56+NKG2C+, CD3+CD56+NKG2C- and CD3+CD56-NKG2C+ T-cell subsets from about eight donors, TCR beta-chain repertoires were profiled. Sequencing of the libraries produced 2 x 150 bp reads on Illumina HiSeq 2000/2500, MiSeq or NextSeq. Among the eight sequenced donors, seven were HCMV-seropositive and one was HCMV-seronegative. Randomly selected healthy volunteers, three men and five women, were used as the eight sequenced donors. Findings and caveats that apply to the study as a whole: Whether the expanded NKG2C-expressing T cell clones were specific for HCMV antigens remained unclear. Those dominant clonotypes were again the most abundant among CD3+CD56-NKG2C+ cells in several donors, at about 28.3-65%. For over five donors, the dominant CD3+CD56+NKG2C+ clonotypes were among the top 10 CD8+ clonotypes and accounted for roughly 1.0-7.5% of CD8+ T cells.

For this clonotype: Its antigen specificity is not known.

HCMV-specific IgG was detected in serum with a commercial ELISA kit to determine HCMV serostatus. Ficoll density gradient centrifugation was used to isolate peripheral blood mononuclear cells from blood. The data were produced on an Illumina HiSeq 2000. 5'RACE template switching, by which a universal primer site and unique molecular identifiers were added, was used to make TCR beta cDNA libraries. cDNA synthesis was primed from the TCR beta constant segment and was followed by two successive PCR amplification steps. The authors' analysis ran thus. Reads were demultiplexed and grouped by UMI with MIGEC, and clonotypes were assembled and quantified with MiTCR. Only TCR cDNA sequences supported by at least two reads were kept to exclude erroneous sequences. The tcR package was used for downstream repertoire analysis, and clonotypes were matched across fractions by CDR3 nucleotide sequence plus V segment. VDJmatch was used to annotate antigen specificity against VDJdb, with one amino acid substitution in CDR3 allowed. TCRdb reprocessed the reads and provides one entry for every CDR3 protein sequence; no DNA is given. The V and J calls reflect TCRdb's pipeline rather than the authors' work. The sample table records 350,000 to 450,000 distinct CDR3 sequences. Over 4% of the sample lies in the top ten.

The CDR3 runs 15 residues from the cysteine to the phenylalanine. DNA for this receptor is not on file. Based on the germline V gene, the CDR1 and CDR2 sequences are SGHRS and YFSETQ. The chain joins TRBV5-1 to TRBJ2-5. This TCR was sampled from a man aged 18 to 70 in good health. The sample consisted of blood T cells: a sorted CD56 or NKG2C T cell subset, CD4+ or CD8+ T cells, or bulk PBMC T cells (not recorded which). The CDR3 loop reads CASSDNPGREETQYF.